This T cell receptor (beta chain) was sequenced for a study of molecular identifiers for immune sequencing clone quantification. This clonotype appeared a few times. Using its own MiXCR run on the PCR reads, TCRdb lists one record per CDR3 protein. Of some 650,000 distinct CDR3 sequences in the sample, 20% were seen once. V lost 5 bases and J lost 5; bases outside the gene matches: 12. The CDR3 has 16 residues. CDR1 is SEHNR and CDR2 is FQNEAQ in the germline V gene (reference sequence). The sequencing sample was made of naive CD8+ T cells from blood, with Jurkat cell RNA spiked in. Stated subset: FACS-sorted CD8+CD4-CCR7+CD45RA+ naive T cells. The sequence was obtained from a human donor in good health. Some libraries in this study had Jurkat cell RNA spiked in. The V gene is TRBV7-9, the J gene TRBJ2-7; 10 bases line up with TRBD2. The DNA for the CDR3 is TGTGCCAGCAGCACCAAATTAGCGGGAGGTTCCCACGAGCAGTACTTC. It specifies CASSTKLAGGSHEQYF.